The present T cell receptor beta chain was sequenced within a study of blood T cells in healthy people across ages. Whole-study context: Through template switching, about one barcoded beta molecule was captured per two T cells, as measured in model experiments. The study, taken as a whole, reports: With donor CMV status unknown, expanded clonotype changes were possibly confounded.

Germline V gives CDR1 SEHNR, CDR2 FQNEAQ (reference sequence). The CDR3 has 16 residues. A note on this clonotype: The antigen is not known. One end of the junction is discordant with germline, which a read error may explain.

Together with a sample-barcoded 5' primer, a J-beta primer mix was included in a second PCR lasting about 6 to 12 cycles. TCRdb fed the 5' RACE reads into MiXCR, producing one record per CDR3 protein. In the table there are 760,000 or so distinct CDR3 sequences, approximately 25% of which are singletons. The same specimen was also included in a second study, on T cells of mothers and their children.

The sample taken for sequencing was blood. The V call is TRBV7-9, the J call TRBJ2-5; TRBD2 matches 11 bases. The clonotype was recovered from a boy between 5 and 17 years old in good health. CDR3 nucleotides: TGTGTCAGCAGCTTAGTGGGACTAGCGGAACAAGAGACCCAGTACTTC. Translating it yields CVSSLVGLAEQETQYF. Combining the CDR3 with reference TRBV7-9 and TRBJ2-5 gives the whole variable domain DTGVSQNPRHKITKRGQNVTFRCDPISEHNRLYWYRQTLGQGPEFLTYFQNEAQLEKSRLLSDRFSAERPKGSFSTLEIQRTEQGDSAMYLCVSSLVGLAEQETQYFGPGTRLLVL.